These 19 T cell receptor beta chains were all obtained from the same sample, sequenced in a study of tumor-infiltrating lymphocytes in oesophageal squamous cell carcinoma. TCRdb re-derived calls from the PCR reads in MiXCR, one entry per CDR3 protein. The sample includes around 6,200 distinct CDR3 sequences, 13% to 15% of them seen just once. Input material: esophageal tumor tissue. All receptors derive from a male donor with esophageal squamous cell carcinoma.

As regards this clonotype: The CDR3 ends on some other residue instead of the conserved phenylalanine or tryptophan, so this is likely a read error. No DNA is shown, since the ends of the CDR3 on it are uncertain; the CDR3 is the one TCRdb lists. The chain is built from TRBV18 and TRBJ2-3; whether TRBD1, the table's D call, matches the DNA was not checked. Germline CDR1 KGHSH, CDR2 LQKENI. The CDR3 sequence runs 15 residues, both termini included. CDR3: CASSRTGQETQYFGP.

There are many counts of this clonotype. The rearrangement links TRBV19 to TRBJ2-2, with TRBD2 matching over 9 bases. The germline V gene has CDR1 LNHDA and CDR2 SQIVND (reference sequence). The CDR3 totals 17 residues. V was pared by 5 bases and J by 0 bases, with 7 bases of the junction left unmatched. CDR3 nucleotides: TGTGCCAGTAGTCTCCGGACTAGCGCATCGAACACCGGGGAGCTGTTTTTT. This encodes CASSLRTSASNTGELFF.

There are many counts of this clonotype. The genes are TRBV10-3 and TRBJ1-4; unclear D gene. V gave up 8 bases and J gave up 8 bases, with 12 bases separating them. The CDR3 length is 12 residues. The germline gives CDR1 ENHRY, CDR2 SYGVKD. The CDR3 is CAIGRIGEKLFF. In DNA, the CDR3 is TGTGCCATCGGCAGAATCGGAGAAAAACTGTTTTTT.

Ten or more counts support this clonotype. V is TRBV5-6 and J is TRBJ1-5, with D possibly being TRBD1 (6 bases). This CDR3 contains 14 residues. The germline V gene has CDR1 SGHDT and CDR2 YYEEEE. V gave up 5 bases and J gave up 9 bases, with 18 bases separating them. CDR3 bases: TGTGCCAGCAGTAGAGGGACACGGTCACGGCCCCAGCATTTT. Protein: CASSRGTRSRPQHF. Full variable domain (outside the CDR3, taken from reference TRBV5-6 and TRBJ1-5): DAGVTQSPTHLIKTRGQQVTLRCSPKSGHDTVSWYQQALGQGPQFIFQYYEEEERQRGNFPDRFSGHQFPNYSSELNVNALLLGDSALYLCASSRGTRSRPQHFGDGTRLSIL.

This clonotype has more than one count but fewer than ten. J is TRBJ2-5 and V is TRBV2; weak D call: TRBD2 (6 bases). The J call may be faulty, since TRBJ2-7 better matches the DNA end. This CDR3 region has 13 residues. CDR1 and CDR2 from the germline V gene are SNHLY and FYNNEI. The CDR3 DNA sequence: TGTGCCAGCATCGGAGGAAGGGAGGTCGAGCAGTACTTC. Translating gives CASIGGREVEQYF.

This clonotype occurred many times. The V gene is TRBV5-4, the J gene TRBJ2-1; TRBD2 agrees at 12 bases. CDR1 is SGHNT and CDR2 is YYREEE in the germline V gene (reference sequence). The CDR3 has 16 amino acids. With 4 bases clipped from V and 7 bases from J, the junction kept 9 bases outside the gene matches. CDR3 sequence: CASSTLLAGGRNEQFF. The CDR3 DNA reads TGTGCCAGCAGCACCTTGCTAGCGGGGGGGAGAAATGAGCAGTTCTTC.

This clonotype has a count of ten or more. This chain uses TRBV4-1 with TRBJ1-1, with 9 bases identical to TRBD1. Trimming took 3 bases from V and 3 from J; bases not matched to a gene: 20. CDR1 and CDR2 from the germline V gene are MGHRA and YSYEKL. The CDR3 runs to 20 residues. The DNA of the CDR3 is TGCGCCAGCAGCCACCACACTGCGGGGGTCTGGGGACAGGGATACACTGAAGCTTTCTTT. Translation gives CASSHHTAGVWGQGYTEAFF.

To note about this clonotype: The CDR3 end shows no conserved phenylalanine or tryptophan, and so a read error is likely. The chain employs TRBV7-3 and TRBJ2-3; TRBD1 matches 7 bases. Germline CDR1 SGHTA, CDR2 FQGTGA. CDR3 length: 13 residues. The CDR3 region is CASSLQGTDMQYS. The CDR3 nucleotides read TGTGCCAGCAGCTTACAGGGGACAGATATGCAGTATTCG.

At least ten counts were recorded for this clonotype. The V and J genes are TRBV5-6 and TRBJ1-5; D is unclear. The CDR3 length is 15 residues. V lost 0 bases and J lost 6, with 13 bases in between. Germline CDR1 reads SGHDT; CDR2 reads YYEEEE. This CDR3 reads CASSLGRARGQPQHF. The CDR3 nucleotides are TGTGCCAGCAGCTTGGGCCGGGCACGAGGTCAGCCCCAGCATTTT.

A note on this clonotype: A much larger clone sits a single nucleotide away, making a read error possible. This chain connects TRBV10-3 to TRBJ2-1, with 10 nucleotides matching TRBD1. CDR1 and CDR2 (germline): ENHRY, SYGVKD. The CDR3 contains 13 residues. Trimming removed 8 bases from V and 10 bases from J; junction bases left unmatched: 8. CDR3 nucleotides: TGTGCCATCGGACAGGGGGGAATCTACGAGCAGTTCTTC. Translated: CAIGQGGIYEQFF.

This clonotype came up many times. This sequence joins TRBV2 and TRBJ2-3; a possible D gene is TRBD2 (7 bases). Germline CDR1 and CDR2: SNHLY and FYNNEI. With 6 bases removed from V and 8 bases from J, the gap between germline ends came to 15 bases. The CDR3 consists of 13 residues. CDR3 coding DNA: TGTGCCAGCAGCCGGGGGGCTGTGGGTACGCAGTATTTT. Residues: CASSRGAVGTQYF.

By sample fraction, this clonotype is medium-sized (0.01 to 0.1%). V and J are TRBV7-2 and TRBJ2-7, with D tentatively TRBD1 (5 bases). The CDR3 is made up of 14 amino acids. With 6 bases removed from V and 1 base from J, the gap between germline ends came to 13 bases. Germline CDR1 reads SGHTA; CDR2 reads FQGNSA. This CDR3 is CASSTTTDSYEQYF. In DNA form, the CDR3 reads TGTGCCAGCAGTACGACGACAGATTCCTACGAGCAGTACTTC.

This clonotype was observed at least ten times. The chain recombines TRBV24-1 with TRBJ2-3, with 7 positions matching TRBD1. This CDR3 region has 14 residues. Germline V lookup: CDR1 KGHDR, CDR2 SFDVKD. Germline trimming cut 11 bases from V and 4 bases from J; bases unmatched to any gene: 11. DNA for the CDR3: TGTGCCATTAGTAGGACAGGCTTCCCAGATACGCAGTATTTT. Translated: CAISRTGFPDTQYF.

In its sample, this clonotype was seen many times. This chain links TRBV28 with TRBJ2-5, with TRBD1 matching over 7 bases. The V gene's germline CDR1 is MDHEN and CDR2 SYDVKM. V lost 2 bases, J lost 4 bases, and 4 bases stayed unmatched. The CDR3 consists of 14 residues. In nucleotides, the CDR3 is TGTGCCAGCAGTTTAAGGGGGCCAGGAGAGACCCAGTACTTC. This encodes CASSLRGPGETQYF.

This clonotype is medium-sized in the sample. The rearrangement joins TRBV6-1 to TRBJ2-7; 10 nucleotides align to TRBD2. Looked up from germline, CDR1 is MNHNS and CDR2 is SASEGT. This CDR3 region has 18 residues. V was clipped by 10 bases and J by 2 bases; unmatched bases: 20. The DNA of the CDR3 is TGTGCCACCCAGTTACAGTCTAGCGGGGGCAGGTGGGCCTACGAGCAGTACTTC. The encoded protein is CATQLQSSGGRWAYEQYF.

This clonotype was counted ten times or more. An end of the junction does not agree with germline; a read error may underlie this. The rearrangement uses TRBV6-1 and TRBJ2-1, with TRBD1 identical over 9 bases. The CDR3 spans 11 residues. Germline V CDR1 and CDR2: MNHNS, SASEGT. CDR3 protein: CASSSRDRVSF. The DNA of the CDR3 is TGTGCCAGCAGTTCCCGGGACAGGGTCTCTTTC.

This clonotype was counted ten times or more. The chain links TRBV18 to TRBJ2-1, with 10 bases aligning to TRBD1. The trim removed 3 bases at V and 6 bases at J, leaving 5 bases unmatched. Germline CDR1 KGHSH, CDR2 LQKENI. This CDR3 is built from 15 residues. CDR3 sequence reads: CASSPARTGGNEQFF. The CDR3 coding sequence is TGTGCCAGCTCACCTGCCAGGACAGGGGGCAATGAGCAGTTCTTC.

There are many counts of this clonotype. CDR3 in amino acids: CASTQFGKSGYTF. The CDR3 DNA reads as TGTGCCAGCACCCAGTTCGGGAAAAGTGGCTACACCTTC. The rearrangement joins TRBV5-5 to TRBJ1-2, with D unresolved. V was pared by 6 bases and J by 7 bases, with 16 bases between. CDR1 and CDR2 (germline): SGHKS, YYEKEE (reference sequence). This CDR3 has 13 residues. Combining the CDR3 with reference TRBV5-5 and TRBJ1-2 gives the whole variable domain DAGVTQSPTHLIKTRGQQVTLRCSPISGHKSVSWYQQVLGQGPQFIFQYYEKEERGRGNFPDRFSARQFPNYSSELNVNALLLGDSALYLCASTQFGKSGYTFGSGTRLTVV.

In its sample, this clonotype ranks as medium-sized. The chain combines TRBV7-2 with TRBJ2-1; 8 nucleotides line up with TRBD2. Near its end, the DNA agrees better with TRBJ2-7, so the J call may be wrong. Germline V gene lookup returns CDR1 SGHTA and CDR2 FQGNSA. CDR3 length: 14 residues. The CDR3: CASDPGGGYNEQYF. The CDR3, as DNA: TGTGCCAGCGATCCGGGGGGGGGCTACAATGAGCAGTACTTC.